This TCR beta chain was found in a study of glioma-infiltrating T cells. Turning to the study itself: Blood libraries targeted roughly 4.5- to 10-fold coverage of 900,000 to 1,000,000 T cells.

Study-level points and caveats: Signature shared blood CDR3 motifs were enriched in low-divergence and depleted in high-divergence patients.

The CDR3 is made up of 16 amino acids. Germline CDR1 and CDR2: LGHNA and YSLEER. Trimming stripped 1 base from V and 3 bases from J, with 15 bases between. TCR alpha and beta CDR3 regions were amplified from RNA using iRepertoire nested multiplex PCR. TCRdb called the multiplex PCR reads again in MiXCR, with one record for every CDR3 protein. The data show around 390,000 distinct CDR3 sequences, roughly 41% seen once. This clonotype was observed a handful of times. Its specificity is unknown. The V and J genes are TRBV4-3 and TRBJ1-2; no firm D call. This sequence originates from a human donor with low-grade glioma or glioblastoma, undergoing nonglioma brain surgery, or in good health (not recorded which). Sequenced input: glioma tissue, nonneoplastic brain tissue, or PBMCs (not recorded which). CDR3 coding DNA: TGCGCCAGCAGCCAAGGGGGAGTGGGCCACCACTATGGCTACACCTTC. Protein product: CASSQGGVGHHYGYTF.